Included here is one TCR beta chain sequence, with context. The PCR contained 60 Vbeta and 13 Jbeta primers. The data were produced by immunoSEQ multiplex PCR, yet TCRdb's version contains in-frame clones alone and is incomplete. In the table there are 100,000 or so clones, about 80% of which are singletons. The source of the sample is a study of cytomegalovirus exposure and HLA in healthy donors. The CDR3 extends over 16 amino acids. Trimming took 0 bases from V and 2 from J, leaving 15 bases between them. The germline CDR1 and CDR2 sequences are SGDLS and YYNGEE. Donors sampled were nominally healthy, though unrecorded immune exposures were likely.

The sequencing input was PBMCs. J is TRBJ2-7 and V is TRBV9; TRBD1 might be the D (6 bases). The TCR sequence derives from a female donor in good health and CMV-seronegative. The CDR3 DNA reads TGTGCCAGCAGCGTAGGGGGGCAGGGAGTGACCTACGAGCAGTACTTC. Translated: CASSVGGQGVTYEQYF. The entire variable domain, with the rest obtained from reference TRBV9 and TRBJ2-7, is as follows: DSGVTQTPKHLITATGQRVTLRCSPRSGDLSVYWYQQSLDQGLQFLIQYYNGEERAKGNILERFSAQQFPDLHSELNLSSLELGDSALYFCASSVGGQGVTYEQYFGPGTRLTVT.